This is a list of T cell receptor beta chains from one sample in a study of T cell responses to AZD1222 COVID-19 vaccine. Sequencing used immunoSEQ multiplex PCR; TCRdb keeps in-frame clones, though not all of them. The sample lists roughly 80,000 clones, approximately 90% occurring once. The sample here was peripheral blood, taken on day 0 of AZD1222 vaccination. The receptors were sampled from an adult in good health. CDR3s include the opening cysteine and the closing phenylalanine or tryptophan. A D gene is named only where the DNA matches it firmly. Clone size appears in some rows only: once, few, many, or a class for an expanded clone.

once,TRBV19,.,TRBJ1-6,CASSITKGTASPLHF,TGTGCCAGTAGTATAACAAAGGGGACGGCTTCACCCCTCCACTTT
.,TRBV16,.,TRBJ1-4,CASSQQRGSNEKLFF,TGTGCCAGCAGCCAACAAAGGGGCAGTAATGAAAAACTGTTTTTT
.,TRBV6-2/TRBV6-3,TRBD1,TRBJ2-7,CASSYSWDSPTEQYF,TGTGCCAGCAGTTACTCTTGGGACAGTCCTACCGAGCAGTACTTC
.,TRBV4-2,.,TRBJ1-5,CASSQGNQPQHF,TGTGCCAGCAGCCAAGGGAATCAGCCCCAGCATTTT
.,TRBV11-3,.,TRBJ1-6,CASRPKGGLINSPLHF,TGTGCCAGCAGACCCAAGGGGGGTCTAATTAATTCACCCCTCCACTTT
.,TRBV2,.,TRBJ1-6,CASSVRINSPLHF,TGTGCCAGCAGTGTACGGATTAATTCACCCCTCCACTTT
.,TRBV4-2,TRBD1,TRBJ1-6,CASSQDLIGQGEDSPLHF,TGTGCCAGCAGCCAAGATCTTATCGGACAGGGGGAAGATTCACCCCTCCACTTT
.,TRBV20-1,.,TRBJ2-3,CSPNKGDTQYF,TGCAGTCCCAATAAGGGGGATACGCAGTATTTT
.,TRBV24-1,.,TRBJ2-5,CATSVSKQETQYF,TGTGCCACCAGTGTTAGTAAGCAAGAGACCCAGTACTTC
.,TRBV18,.,TRBJ2-3,CASSPGLGTDTQYF,TGTGCCAGCTCACCGGGGTTGGGCACAGATACGCAGTATTTT
.,TRBV9,.,TRBJ2-3,CASSVATAWGTDTQYF,TGTGCCAGCAGCGTAGCGACAGCCTGGGGCACAGATACGCAGTATTTT
.,TRBV7-6,.,TRBJ2-5,CASSLVDSRGAPRKETQYF,TGTGCCAGCAGCTTAGTCGATAGCAGGGGGGCCCCACGCAAAGAGACCCAGTACTTC
.,TRBV4-2,.,TRBJ1-6,CASSQDRGVYNSPLHF,TGTGCCAGCAGCCAAGATCGGGGGGTGTATAATTCACCCCTCCACTTT
.,TRBV27,TRBD2,TRBJ2-3,CASSPGLALTDTQYF,TGTGCCAGCAGTCCTGGACTAGCGCTCACAGATACGCAGTATTTT
once,TRBV5-4,.,TRBJ1-2,CASSLRSGQTSYGYTF,TGTGCCAGCAGCTTGCGTTCGGGCCAGACCTCCTATGGCTACACCTTC
.,TRBV4-3,.,TRBJ2-7,CASSPLLTSAVEQYF,TGCGCCAGCAGCCCTCTCCTGACGAGTGCCGTCGAGCAGTACTTC
.,TRBV6-5,.,TRBJ1-3,CASSYSIGNTIYF,TGTGCCAGCAGTTACTCCATAGGAAACACCATATATTTT
once,TRBV7-6,TRBD2,TRBJ2-3,CASSSGLAGVNTDTQYF,TGTGCCAGCAGCTCCGGACTAGCGGGGGTTAACACAGATACGCAGTATTTT
few,TRBV3-1/TRBV3-2,TRBD1,TRBJ1-2,CASFSGTGAFYGYTF,TGTGCCAGTTTTTCCGGGACAGGGGCCTTCTATGGCTACACCTTC
.,TRBV4-2,.,TRBJ2-5,CASSQGGALGETQYF,TGTGCCAGCAGCCAAGGCGGGGCCCTAGGAGAGACCCAGTACTTC
.,TRBV7-9,.,TRBJ1-6,CASSSTGSPLHF,TGTGCCAGCAGCTCCACAGGGTCACCCCTCCACTTT
.,TRBV27,.,TRBJ1-1,CASSKPRGAGNTEAFF,TGTGCCAGCAGTAAGCCCAGAGGGGCAGGGAACACTGAAGCTTTCTTT
.,TRBV29-1,.,TRBJ2-7,CSVPTENTYEQYF,TGCAGCGTTCCGACAGAGAACACCTACGAGCAGTACTTC
.,TRBV24-1,TRBD1,TRBJ2-2,CATSRTGGVTGELFF,TGTGCCACCAGCCGGACAGGGGGCGTCACCGGGGAGCTGTTTTTT
.,TRBV15,.,TRBJ1-1,CATSSGMGRDTEAFF,TGTGCCACCAGCAGTGGTATGGGGCGGGATACTGAAGCTTTCTTT
.,TRBV6-5,TRBD1,TRBJ2-3,CASSRRTGTDTQYF,TGTGCCAGCAGCCGCCGGACAGGGACAGATACGCAGTATTTT
.,TRBV4-3,TRBD1,TRBJ1-2,CASSQLGQGYGYTF,TGCGCCAGCAGCCAACTTGGACAGGGCTATGGCTACACCTTC
.,TRBV5-5,TRBD2,TRBJ2-7,CASRPRLAGGSSGEQYF,TGTGCCAGCAGACCTCGACTAGCGGGGGGTAGTTCCGGCGAGCAGTACTTC
.,TRBV6-5,.,TRBJ2-5,CASSYRTSLAKETQYF,TGTGCCAGCAGTTACCGAACCTCTCTGGCAAAAGAGACCCAGTACTTC
.,TRBV4-3,.,TRBJ1-3,CASSHQQAYGNTIYF,TGCGCCAGCAGCCATCAACAGGCTTACGGAAACACCATATATTTT
few,TRBV18,.,TRBJ2-1,CASSPQVSSYNEQFF,TGTGCCAGCTCACCCCAGGTTAGCTCCTACAATGAGCAGTTCTTC
.,TRBV6-5,TRBD1,TRBJ1-5,CASSPGQNYQPQHF,TGTGCCAGCAGCCCGGGACAGAATTATCAGCCCCAGCATTTT
.,TRBV20-1,.,TRBJ1-4,CSLGNEKLFF,TGCAGCCTGGGAAATGAAAAACTGTTTTTT
.,TRBV5-8,TRBD2,TRBJ2-3,CASSFLAGGPGTDTQYF,TGTGCCAGCAGCTTTCTAGCGGGGGGTCCGGGCACAGATACGCAGTATTTT
.,TRBV5-1,TRBD1,TRBJ2-3,CASSDRAGGHDTQYF,TGCGCCAGCAGTGACCGGGCAGGGGGCCACGATACGCAGTATTTT
.,TRBV6-5,TRBD1,TRBJ1-5,CASSQGGVNQPQHF,TGTGCCAGCAGCCAGGGGGGGGTGAATCAGCCCCAGCATTTT
.,TRBV6-5,.,TRBJ2-7,CASSPRAGYHEQYF,TGTGCCAGCAGTCCACGGGCAGGGTATCACGAGCAGTACTTC
.,TRBV30,.,TRBJ1-2,CAWHRGMNYGYTF,TGTGCCTGGCACCGAGGCATGAATTATGGCTACACCTTC
.,TRBV30,TRBD1,TRBJ1-2,CARDRAEDGYTF,TGTGCCCGTGACAGGGCTGAGGATGGCTACACCTTC
.,TRBV4-2,TRBD1,TRBJ2-4,CASSQVLGDREGGIQYF,TGTGCCAGCAGCCAAGTTTTAGGGGACAGGGAGGGCGGAATTCAGTACTTC
.,TRBV13,.,TRBJ1-1,CASFSWNTEAFF,TGTGCCAGCTTTAGCTGGAACACTGAAGCTTTCTTT
.,TRBV9,.,TRBJ1-1,CASSVDGRGNTEAFF,TGTGCCAGCAGCGTAGATGGTAGGGGGAACACTGAAGCTTTCTTT
.,TRBV4-3,.,TRBJ1-2,CASSHNPNYGYTF,TGCGCCAGCAGCCATAACCCTAACTATGGCTACACCTTC
.,TRBV4-3,.,TRBJ1-2,CASSQDDRAISLIGYTF,TGCGCCAGCAGCCAAGATGATCGGGCGATAAGCCTGATTGGCTACACCTTC
once,TRBV5-1,TRBD2,TRBJ2-1,CASTVSGGAGNEQFF,TGCGCCAGCACCGTTAGCGGGGGGGCGGGTAATGAGCAGTTCTTC
.,TRBV6-1,.,TRBJ2-7,CASSDQASYEQYF,TGTGCCAGCAGTGACCAGGCATCCTACGAGCAGTACTTC
.,TRBV3-1/TRBV3-2,.,TRBJ1-5,CASSHGDQPQHF,TGTGCCAGCAGCCACGGGGATCAGCCCCAGCATTTT
.,TRBV3-1/TRBV3-2,.,TRBJ1-2,CASSHPRGYDYGYTF,TGTGCCAGCAGCCATCCGAGGGGTTACGACTATGGCTACACCTTC
.,TRBV18,.,TRBJ1-2,CASTRAGLYGYTF,TGTGCCAGCACTCGGGCCGGCCTCTATGGCTACACCTTC
.,TRBV7-2,.,TRBJ1-2,CASSPGGAPGYGYTF,TGTGCCAGCAGCCCGGGGGGGGCTCCCGGGTATGGCTACACCTTC